The 30 T cell receptor beta chains reported below all come from one sample, sequenced in a study of T cells in Graves' hyperthyroidism and ophthalmopathy. RNA transcripts served as the template for amplifying TCR beta CDR3 regions. TCR CDR3 regions were first amplified by RT-PCR with HTBI primers. From the multiplex PCR reads, TCRdb called clonotypes with MiXCR, one entry per CDR3 protein. The sample yields about 400,000 distinct CDR3 sequences, 25% seen once. Sequenced sample: blood. These receptors came from a man between 50 and 59 years old with Graves' hyperthyroidism.

CDR3 sequence (DNA): TGCAGTGCTAGGTGGGACAGGGCCGCAGATACGCAGTATTTT. The encoded protein is CSARWDRAADTQYF. This chain uses TRBV20-1 with TRBJ2-3; 9 bases line up with TRBD1. CDR1 is DFQATT, CDR2 SNEGSKA, per germline (reference sequence). Trimming at V came to 3 bases and at J to 4 bases, leaving 5 bases not matched to a gene. The length of the CDR3 is 14 residues.

The chain uses TRBV4-1 and TRBJ2-7; no definite D call. Between the trimmed V and J ends, which lost 0 bases and 6 bases, there was a span of 9 bases. Germline V CDR1 and CDR2: MGHRA, YSYEKL. This CDR3 has 13 residues. CDR3 protein: CASSQEIAFEQYF. CDR3 coding DNA: TGCGCCAGCAGCCAAGAGATAGCATTCGAGCAGTACTTC.

This clonotype was counted at least ten times. The CDR3 bases are TGCGCCAGCAGCTTGGGTGTTCGGAGCGGCTCCTACGAGCAGTACTTC. This sequence encodes CASSLGVRSGSYEQYF. J is TRBJ2-7 and V is TRBV5-1; D is perhaps TRBD2 (5 bases). Germline assignment: CDR1 SGHRS and CDR2 YFSETQ. V shed 0 bases and J shed 0 bases, with 13 bases lying between them. The length of the CDR3 is 16 residues.

J is TRBJ2-1 and V is TRBV15; 12 nucleotides agree with TRBD2. The V and J ends lost 6 bases and 0 bases, in that order; junction bases with no gene match: 3. CDR1 is LNHNV, CDR2 YYDKDF, per germline (reference sequence). The CDR3 totals 16 residues. CDR3 bases: TGTGCCACCAGAGCGACTAGCGGGAGCTCCTACAATGAGCAGTTCTTC. Translating it yields CATRATSGSSYNEQFF.

The sample holds a few counts of this clonotype. The CDR3 sequence is CASRADRGHRGYTF. The CDR3 nucleotides read TGTGCCAGCAGGGCAGACAGGGGGCATCGTGGCTACACCTTC. J is TRBJ1-2 and V is TRBV6-1, with 10 bases fitting TRBD1. This CDR3 region has 14 residues. J gave up 7 bases and V 6 bases, and 8 bases lay outside the gene matches. Germline V CDR1 and CDR2: MNHNS, SASEGT.

The chain employs TRBV9 and TRBJ2-3; 10 bases map to TRBD2. Germline V gene sequence: CDR1 SGDLS, CDR2 YYNGEE. The CDR3 extends over 17 amino acids. V lost 4 bases and J lost 4; bases outside the gene matches: 12. Here the CDR3 reads CASSSRLAGEGSDTQYF. For the CDR3, the DNA is TGTGCCAGCAGCTCCCGTCTAGCGGGAGAGGGGTCAGATACGCAGTATTTT.

This clonotype was seen only a few times. The J gene is TRBJ2-7, the V gene TRBV2, with 8 bases lining up with TRBD2. This CDR3 is 14 amino acids long. Trimming at V came to 5 bases and at J to 4 bases, leaving 7 bases not matched to a gene. Germline CDR1 is SNHLY and CDR2 is FYNNEI. DNA of the CDR3: TGTGCCAGCAGTCGAAGCGGGAGTGGGTACGAGCAGTACTTC. Encoded protein: CASSRSGSGYEQYF.

The sample holds many counts of this clonotype. The V call is TRBV30, the J call TRBJ2-5, with D possibly matching TRBD2 (5 bases). The CDR3 covers 13 residues. Germline loops: CDR1 GTSNPN, CDR2 SVGIG (reference sequence). The ends were cut back, 2 bases at V and 0 bases at J, with 7 bases in the middle. The CDR3 here is CAWSSGNQETQYF. The CDR3 DNA follows: TGTGCCTGGAGTTCGGGGAACCAAGAGACCCAGTACTTC.

With regard to this clonotype: A read error may produce the germline difference seen at one junction end. The chain recombines TRBV27 with TRBJ2-1; the D gene is possibly TRBD2 (5 bases). This CDR3 comprises 16 residues. Germline CDR1 reads MNHEY; CDR2 reads SMNVEV (reference sequence). The CDR3 sequence: CACSPQLVRPGNEQFF. The CDR3 bases are TGTGCCTGCAGTCCCCAACTAGTCCGTCCCGGCAATGAGCAGTTCTTC.

This clonotype was observed a handful of times. The chain has TRBV10-3 and TRBJ2-7; TRBD2 aligns across 8 bases. Germline V gene data show CDR1 as ENHRY and CDR2 as SYGVKD. Trimming removed 2 bases from V and 5 bases from J; junction bases left unmatched: 11. There are 16 residues in the CDR3. The CDR3 spells CAISEPLSRGRNEQYF. As DNA, the CDR3 is TGTGCCATCAGTGAGCCCCTCTCGCGCGGGAGGAACGAGCAGTACTTC.

CDR3 nucleotide sequence: TGTGCCAGCAACCCCAATGGAGCGGGAGTGGGCGAGCAGTACTTC. Amino acids: CASNPNGAGVGEQYF. The chain employs TRBV6-1 and TRBJ2-7, with 8 nucleotides matching TRBD2. Germline V lookup: CDR1 MNHNS, CDR2 SASEGT. After removal of 7 bases from V and 6 bases from J, the junction contained 14 bases not matched to a gene. This CDR3 spans 15 amino acids.

As for this clonotype: This clone may be a read error of a much larger clone one base away. The chain employs TRBV27 and TRBJ1-1; 8 bases fit TRBD1. Germline lookup yields CDR1 MNHEY and CDR2 SMNVEV (reference sequence). The CDR3 spans 14 residues. V trimming: 10 bases; J trimming: 1 base; junction bases outside the gene matches: 8. The CDR3 here is CATSLTGENTEAFF. CDR3 nucleotide sequence: TGTGCCACCAGCCTGACAGGGGAGAACACTGAAGCTTTCTTT.

The gene calls are TRBV20-1 and TRBJ2-2; D gene uncertain. Trimming removed 0 bases at V and 5 bases at J, with 7 bases between. Germline V gene sequence: CDR1 DFQATT, CDR2 SNEGSKA (reference sequence). The CDR3 extends over 13 amino acids. In nucleotides, the CDR3 is TGCAGTGCTAGAGATTTTAGGACCGGGGAGCTGTTTTTT. Translating gives CSARDFRTGELFF.

This clonotype was seen a few times. This chain uses TRBV10-1 with TRBJ2-7; no firm D call. The CDR3 spans 14 residues. Trimming took off 2 bases at V and 3 bases at J, with 11 bases between the two ends. Germline CDR1 is WNHNN and CDR2 is SYGVQD (reference sequence). The CDR3 is CASSETNGLYEQYF. In nucleotides, the CDR3 is TGCGCCAGCAGTGAGACCAACGGTCTCTACGAGCAGTACTTC.

This clonotype was recorded a few times. The chain joins TRBV5-1 to TRBJ2-7; 7 bases agree with TRBD1. Germline CDR1 and CDR2: SGHRS and YFSETQ. Trimming cost V 4 bases and J 2 bases; bases outside gene matches: 12. The CDR3 covers 16 residues. CDR3: CASSGPEPGQPYEQYF. The DNA of the CDR3 is TGCGCCAGCAGCGGGCCAGAACCGGGACAGCCCTACGAGCAGTACTTC.

Remarks on this clonotype: At one of its ends the junction is not consistent with the germline gene, which may arise from a read error. The chain recombines TRBV5-1 with TRBJ2-2; tentative D call: TRBD2 (6 bases). The CDR3 is made up of 17 amino acids. The germline gives CDR1 SGHRS, CDR2 YFSETQ. CDR3 coding DNA: TGTGCCAGCAGCCCCTGGACCAGAGGGCGGGGAACCGGGGAGCTGTTTTTT. Translation: CASSPWTRGRGTGELFF.

The chain carries TRBV6-1 and TRBJ2-7, with TRBD2 matching over 10 bases. The CDR3 is 13 residues long. Germline loops: CDR1 MNHNS, CDR2 SASEGT. J gave up 6 bases and V 5 bases, and 4 bases lay outside the gene matches. This chain's CDR3 is CASSLGLAAEQYF. The CDR3 DNA follows: TGTGCCAGCAGTCTCGGACTAGCGGCCGAGCAGTACTTC.

A note on this clonotype: Since a much larger clone is just one base distant, this may be a read error. The V call is TRBV2, the J call TRBJ2-7; TRBD1 matches at 7 bases. V gave up 7 bases and J gave up 0 bases; unmatched junction bases: 3. Germline values: CDR1 SNHLY, CDR2 FYNNEI. The CDR3 covers 13 residues. CDR3 region: CASIAGGSYEQYF. The DNA for the CDR3 is TGTGCCAGCATCGCAGGGGGCTCCTACGAGCAGTACTTC.

The V gene is TRBV6-1, the J gene TRBJ1-5, with D possibly being TRBD1 (6 bases). The CDR3 is 16 amino acids. The germline V gene encodes CDR1 MNHNS and CDR2 SASEGT. The ends were cut back, 6 bases at V and 3 bases at J, with 18 bases in the middle. This CDR3 reads CASSPLGGRLNQPQHF. DNA for the CDR3: TGTGCCAGCAGCCCCCTAGGGGGGAGACTCAATCAGCCCCAGCATTTT.

The chain employs TRBV20-1 and TRBJ2-3, with TRBD2 matching 10 bases. The CDR3 contains 15 residues. V gave up 6 bases and J gave up 2 bases; unmatched junction bases: 8. Germline V gene data show CDR1 as DFQATT and CDR2 as SNEGSKA (reference sequence). CDR3 nucleotides: TGCAGTGCGTACAGGACTAGCGGACACACAGATACGCAGTATTTT. It specifies CSAYRTSGHTDTQYF.

This clonotype appeared many times. The chain couples TRBV28 to TRBJ2-7; 8 bases line up with TRBD2. The CDR3 has 14 residues. Germline trimming cut 3 bases from V and 4 bases from J; bases unmatched to any gene: 5. CDR1 MDHEN and CDR2 SYDVKM come from the germline V gene. The CDR3 nucleotides read TGTGCCAGCAGTTTCGGGGGGGAAGGATACGAGCAGTACTTC. Translating it yields CASSFGGEGYEQYF.

Comment on this clonotype: This may arise from a read error, as a much more abundant clone is one base away. The chain recombines TRBV27 with TRBJ2-5, with D perhaps TRBD1 (6 bases). V lost 2 bases and J lost 2, with 12 bases in between. The CDR3 is 15 residues long. Germline CDR1 and CDR2: MNHEY and SMNVEV (reference sequence). The CDR3 nucleotides read TGTGCCAGCAGTTTAATGGGGGCGGCTCAAGAGACCCAGTACTTC. Protein sequence: CASSLMGAAQETQYF.

V gene TRBV9 combines with J gene TRBJ2-3; 11 bases are a match to TRBD2. The CDR3 consists of 18 residues. The germline V gene encodes CDR1 SGDLS and CDR2 YYNGEE. Trimming removed 4 bases from V and 1 base from J; junction bases left unmatched: 11. The CDR3 DNA sequence: TGTGCCAGCAGCTTCACGCAGGGACTAGCGGACCGCACAGATACGCAGTATTTT. Translation gives CASSFTQGLADRTDTQYF.

This clonotype occurred a few times. The chain joins TRBV11-1 to TRBJ2-1; 7 positions agree with TRBD1. The CDR3 is 18 residues long. The J segment lost 2 bases and the V segment lost 1 base, leaving 11 bases of the junction unmatched. From germline, CDR1 is SGHAT and CDR2 FQDESV (reference sequence). DNA for the CDR3: TGTGCCAGCAGCTTAGAGGGGGCGGTGGGGAGCCCCTACAATGAGCAGTTCTTC. This translates into CASSLEGAVGSPYNEQFF.

In its sample, this clonotype was seen many times. V is TRBV18 and J is TRBJ1-1; D possibly corresponds to TRBD1 (5 bases). Germline V lookup: CDR1 KGHSH, CDR2 LQKENI. The V end lost 3 bases, the J end lost 4 bases, and 6 bases lay between the germline ends. The CDR3 runs 12 residues. CDR3: CASSPQGTEAFF. The CDR3 DNA sequence: TGTGCCAGCTCACCGCAGGGCACTGAAGCTTTCTTT.

This clonotype came up many times. This chain links TRBV12-5 with TRBJ2-1, with TRBD2 matching over 7 bases. With V trimmed by 7 bases and J by 4 bases, 16 bases remained unmatched. Per the germline V gene, CDR1 is LGHNT and CDR2 is FRNRAP. The CDR3 is 17 amino acids. The CDR3 spells CASAFIWKASGYNEQFF. CDR3 DNA: TGTGCTAGTGCCTTCATTTGGAAGGCTAGCGGATACAATGAGCAGTTCTTC.

V and J are TRBV19 and TRBJ1-5; D is undetermined. CDR3 length equals 15 residues. Germline V gene lookup returns CDR1 LNHDA and CDR2 SQIVND (reference sequence). The V end was cut by 5 bases, the J end by 1 base, with 12 bases between. CDR3 nucleotide sequence: TGTGCCAGTAGTGCTGTAAAGCAAAGCAATCAGCCCCAGCATTTT. Protein product: CASSAVKQSNQPQHF.

The V gene is TRBV7-9, the J gene TRBJ2-1; 7 nucleotides match TRBD2. This CDR3 comprises 20 residues. Germline V gene data show CDR1 as SEHNR and CDR2 as FQNEAQ (reference sequence). The junction had 21 bases not matched to a gene; V was cut back by 7 bases and J by 0 bases. The CDR3 loop is CASTSRWNQAGSSSYNEQFF. CDR3 bases: TGTGCCAGCACCTCCCGGTGGAACCAAGCGGGGTCCAGCTCCTACAATGAGCAGTTCTTC.

In its sample, this clonotype was seen a few times. The J gene is TRBJ2-3, the V gene TRBV29-1, with TRBD1 as a possible D gene (6 bases). The CDR3 contains 13 residues. Germline values: CDR1 SQVTM, CDR2 ANQGSEA. Between the trimmed V and J ends, which lost 7 bases and 1 base, there was a span of 12 bases. The CDR3 DNA reads as TGCAGCGCACCACAGGGAGGCACAGATACGCAGTATTTT. Its translation: CSAPQGGTDTQYF.

In the case of this clonotype: A much larger clone lies a single base off, so this may be a read error. V usage is TRBV28 and J usage is TRBJ2-5, with a tentative D call TRBD2 (6 bases). The CDR3 is made up of 13 amino acids. Germline-derived CDR1 and CDR2 are MDHEN and SYDVKM. CDR3 DNA: TGTGCCAGCAGCGGCGGGGAAGGAGAGACCCAGCACTTC. This sequence encodes CASSGGEGETQHF.